A selection of T cell receptor beta chains follows, all from one sample in a study of cytomegalovirus exposure and HLA in healthy donors. Profiling relied on immunoSEQ multiplex PCR, and the TCRdb table lists in-frame clones only, not all of them. The sample carries tens of thousands of clones, around 80% recorded once. Source material: PBMCs. Receptor source: a man younger than 45 in good health and CMV-seronegative. Both conserved end residues are part of each CDR3. The D gene is left open where the match is weak. Clone size appears in some rows only: once, few, many, or a class for an expanded clone.

TRBD2	TRBV19	few	TRBJ2-3	CASSIMRGLAGNTDTQYF	TGTGCCAGTAGTATAATGAGGGGACTAGCGGGCAACACAGATACGCAGTATTTT
.	TRBV5-1	.	TRBJ1-2	CASSLTADYGYTF	TGCGCCAGCAGCTTGACGGCGGACTATGGCTACACCTTC
TRBD1	TRBV29-1	.	TRBJ2-3	CSGDRDRGTDTQYF	TGCAGCGGTGACCGGGACAGAGGCACAGATACGCAGTATTTT
.	TRBV11-1	.	TRBJ2-3	CASSFIRTDTQYF	TGTGCCAGCAGCTTTATCCGCACAGATACGCAGTATTTT
TRBD1	TRBV2	.	TRBJ2-5	CASSAGQGRETQYF	TGTGCCAGCAGCGCGGGACAGGGTCGCGAGACCCAGTACTTC
.	TRBV11-3	.	TRBJ2-1	CASSLVQGTNEQFF	TGTGCCAGCAGCTTAGTGCAGGGGACAAATGAGCAGTTCTTC
.	TRBV29-1	.	TRBJ1-2	CSVAGDRTYGYTF	TGCAGCGTTGCTGGTGACAGGACCTATGGCTACACCTTC
.	TRBV9	.	TRBJ1-5	CASSVDGTRNQPQHF	TGTGCCAGCAGCGTAGACGGGACACGCAATCAGCCCCAGCATTTT
.	TRBV29-1	.	TRBJ1-2	CSVDGQSSF	TGCAGCGTTGATGGACAGAGCAGCTTC
.	TRBV4-3	.	TRBJ2-2	CASSQDTNTGELFF	TGCGCCAGCAGCCAAGATACGAACACCGGGGAGCTGTTTTTT
.	TRBV7-6	.	TRBJ1-1	CASSLFTGTTNTEAFF	TGTGCCAGCAGCTTATTTACAGGAACAACGAACACTGAAGCTTTCTTT
TRBD1	TRBV27	.	TRBJ2-7	CASSRPDREKQYF	TGTGCCAGCAGTAGACCTGACAGGGAAAAGCAGTACTTC
.	TRBV10-3	.	TRBJ2-1	CAITEFGLNEQFF	TGTGCCATCACCGAGTTCGGACTTAATGAGCAGTTCTTC
TRBD1	TRBV15	.	TRBJ2-7	CATRIGTGASYEQYF	TGTGCCACCCGAATAGGGACAGGGGCCTCCTACGAGCAGTACTTC
TRBD2	TRBV5-6	.	TRBJ2-1	CASSSGTSGGHGKGREQFF	TGTGCCAGCAGCTCCGGGACTAGCGGGGGCCACGGGAAGGGGCGGGAGCAGTTCTTC
.	TRBV10-3	.	TRBJ1-1	CAISDGQGTEAFF	TGTGCCATCAGTGACGGTCAGGGAACTGAAGCTTTCTTT
.	TRBV5-1	.	TRBJ1-2	CASSLSELKEFVGYGYTF	TGCGCCAGCAGCTTGTCGGAGTTAAAGGAATTCGTTGGCTATGGCTACACCTTC
TRBD1	TRBV7-2	.	TRBJ2-5	CASTLRTGRETQYF	TGTGCCAGCACCCTAAGGACAGGGCGAGAGACCCAGTACTTC
.	TRBV5-4	.	TRBJ1-2	CASSLVISRVSQGYTF	TGTGCCAGCAGCTTGGTTATTAGTCGGGTATCGCAGGGCTACACCTTC
TRBD1	TRBV6-6	few	TRBJ2-1	CASTVGTANNEQFF	TGTGCCAGCACGGTGGGGACAGCCAACAATGAGCAGTTCTTC
TRBD1	TRBV10-3	.	TRBJ1-5	CAISEGDRVDQPQHF	TGTGCCATCAGTGAAGGGGACAGGGTCGATCAGCCCCAGCATTTT
.	TRBV7-2	.	TRBJ2-1	CASSLAASLSYNEQFF	TGTGCCAGCAGCTTAGCGGCTAGCCTCTCCTACAATGAGCAGTTCTTC
.	TRBV7-2	.	TRBJ2-7	CASSLAPGAPYEQYF	TGTGCCAGCAGCTTAGCGCCAGGGGCCCCCTACGAGCAGTACTTC